This entry concerns a single T cell receptor beta chain. What this receptor recognizes is not known. Base qualities are not provided; no much larger clone lies one nucleotide away. Relative to germline, V is 5 bases shorter and J is 6 bases shorter, with 20 bases between their ends. The germline V gene specifies MDHEN as CDR1 and SYDVKM as CDR2. Reading from cysteine to phenylalanine, the CDR3 counts 16 amino acids. CDR3 DNA is the only sequence kept; it has 48 bases, read in frame from the first base. The sample comes from a study of PD-1 blockade in classical Hodgkin lymphoma (TCRdb year 2020). Broadly, across the study: Nivolumab dosing was 3 mg/kg intravenously every 2 weeks, continuing until either disease progression or unacceptable toxicity. The study used TCR beta sequencing and CyTOF to define a peripheral blood immune signature of response to PD-1 blockade in classical Hodgkin lymphoma.

Genomic DNA was isolated using the Qiagen DNeasy kit from unsorted PBMCs as well as from negatively selected CD4+ and CD8+ fractions. Amplification of TCR beta CDR3 regions was done by immunoSEQ multiplex PCR with primers that anneal to V and J segments. A synthetic immune receptor repertoire was used to minimize amplification bias, and any remaining bias was removed computationally after sequencing. In the original analysis: Repertoire diversity was quantified as the Shannon entropy index using custom Python scripts. Unsorted, CD4+ and CD8+ repertoires were examined separately, except in combined analyses, for which CD4+ and CD8+ sequences were merged in silico. Clonal expansion was defined as a frequency increase of at least 2-fold after treatment compared with C1D1, and clones undetected at baseline were assigned a pseudocount of 0.5. Clones with 0 or 1 copy at C1D1 were classified as singleton clones, and clones with 2 or more copies were classified as non-singleton clones. Clones expanded in unsorted samples were assigned a CD4+, CD8+ or unknown annotation through matching of protein sequences in sorted samples from the same patient. Wilcoxon tests on paired samples were used to test diversity changes from C1D1 to C4D1. This is the immuneACCESS table as TCRdb keeps it, with only in-frame sequences that have V and J called. A part of the clones is gone; compared with another copy, unresolved V genes explain less than half, and the rest is unexplained. The DNA gave D and trimming, while V, J and clone size come from that table. A total of under 100,000 clones appear in this sample, around 90% of them only once. Clones ranked in the top ten supply over 2% of the sample.

The sample's time point label, in plain terms: cycle 2 day 1 (C2D1) of nivolumab. Every trial patient had relapsed following autologous stem cell transplantation, and prior brentuximab vedotin exposure was what differed among cohorts A, B and C. A total of around 59 patients with relapsed/refractory classical Hodgkin lymphoma made up the trial cohort, and each patient's best overall response was complete response, partial response or progressive disease. Single-agent nivolumab was administered to trial patients in the multi-cohort phase II CheckMate 205 trial. Best overall response was determined by an independent review committee according to the 2007 International Working Group response criteria. Trial PBMCs were collected immediately before nivolumab initiation (C1D1) and during therapy at cycle 2 day 1 and cycle 4 day 1. After peripheral blood was drawn into 8 mL Vacutainer Cell Preparation Tubes, PBMCs were isolated by centrifugation and then cryopreserved.

The paper as a whole reports these results and caveats: Among trial patients, those achieving complete response had baseline diversity similar to that of newly diagnosed patients, while diversity was significantly lower in partial responders and progressors. Baseline TCR diversity was reported to be lower in newly diagnosed patients than in healthy donors, and even lower in relapsed/refractory patients. A significant rise by C4D1 was seen in CD4+ but not CD8+ TCR diversity (p=0.0027 vs p=0.16), with the rise being most apparent in complete responders (p=0.02). Lower diversity was observed in patients in whom nivolumab was started less than 1 year after ASCT, and these patients were excluded from later analyses so that confounding by immune reconstitution would be avoided. The study was restricted to a single clinical trial cohort, and the causes of repertoire differences, possibly disease activity or prior therapy, were left undefined.

This chain is built from TRBV28 and TRBJ2-1; confidence is insufficient to name the D gene. The sequence was collected from a human donor with classical Hodgkin lymphoma. The source was peripheral blood mononuclear cells (PBMCs), collected before the second cycle of nivolumab. The DNA sequence is TGTGCCAGCAGTCCCCCTAAAATACTCTACCTCAATGAGCAGTTCTTC. It translates to CASSPPKILYLNEQFF.